One sample yielded the 2 T cell receptor beta chains listed below, sequenced in a study of blood T cell repertoires in COVID-19. Some clones are missing from TCRdb's copy, which holds only in-frame ones; the method was immunoSEQ multiplex PCR. Of just under 55,000 clones listed, roughly 90% are singletons. The sample comprised peripheral blood. The source is a man aged 50 to 60 with acute or convalescent COVID-19.

The CDR3 spells CASSPWTSGSHEQYF. The CDR3 nucleotides read TGTGCCAGCAGCCCCTGGACTAGCGGGAGCCACGAGCAGTACTTC. The rearrangement joins TRBV13 to TRBJ2-7, with TRBD2 matching over 13 bases. With V trimmed by 5 bases and J by 5 bases, 6 bases remained unmatched. CDR1 PRHDT and CDR2 FYEKMQ come from the germline V gene (reference sequence). CDR3 size: 15 residues.

This chain connects TRBV19 to TRBJ2-1; 7 nucleotides match TRBD2. Germline CDR1 is LNHDA and CDR2 is SQIVND (reference sequence). J lost 11 bases, V lost 6 bases, and 7 bases had no gene match. This CDR3 contains 12 residues. The CDR3 DNA is TGTGCCAGTAGCCGGGGGAGCGGGAAGCAGTTCTTC. It codes for CASSRGSGKQFF.